Here is one T cell receptor beta chain with its context. The sample comes from a study of shared clonotypes between healthy human individuals. The CDR3 is 16 amino acids. Germline CDR1 LGHNT, CDR2 FRNRAP. V dropped 6 bases and J dropped 1; count of bases not matched to a gene: 10. The assay was run at deep level. TCRdb's table, derived via immunoSEQ multiplex PCR, lists solely in-frame clones and lacks some. The table includes about 2.4 million clones, 93% detected once. The chain employs TRBV12-5 and TRBJ1-2, with 8 bases aligning to TRBD1. Sequenced input: naive CD4+ T cells from PBMCs. Subset described: CD45RA+ positively selected. The source is a man aged 18 to 30 in good health. Some clones in this sample may be carry-over from other donors' samples. For the CDR3, the DNA is TGTGCTAGTGGGGGGACCCGGACAGGGCTTAACTATGGCTACACCTTC. It translates to CASGGTRTGLNYGYTF.